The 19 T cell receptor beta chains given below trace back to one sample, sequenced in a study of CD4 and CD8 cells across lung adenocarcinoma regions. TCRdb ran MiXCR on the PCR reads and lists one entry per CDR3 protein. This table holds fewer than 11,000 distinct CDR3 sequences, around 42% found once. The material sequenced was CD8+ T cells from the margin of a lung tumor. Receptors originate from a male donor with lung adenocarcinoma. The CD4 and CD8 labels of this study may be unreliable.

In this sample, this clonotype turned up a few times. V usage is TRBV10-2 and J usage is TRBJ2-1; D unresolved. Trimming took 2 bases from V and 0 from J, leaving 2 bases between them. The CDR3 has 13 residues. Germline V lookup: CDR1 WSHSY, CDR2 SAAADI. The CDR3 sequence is CASSENSYNEQFF. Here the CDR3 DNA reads TGCGCCAGCAGTGAGAACTCCTACAATGAGCAGTTCTTC.

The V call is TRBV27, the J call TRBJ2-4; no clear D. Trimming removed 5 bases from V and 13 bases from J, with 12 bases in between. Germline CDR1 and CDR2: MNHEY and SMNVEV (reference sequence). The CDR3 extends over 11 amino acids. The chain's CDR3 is CASSRYNEQYF. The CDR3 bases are TGTGCCAGCAGTCGATACAATGAGCAGTACTTC.

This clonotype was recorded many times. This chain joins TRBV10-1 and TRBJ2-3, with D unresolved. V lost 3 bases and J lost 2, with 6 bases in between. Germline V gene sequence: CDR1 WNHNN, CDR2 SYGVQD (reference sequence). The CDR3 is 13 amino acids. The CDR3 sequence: CASSEKTTDTQYF. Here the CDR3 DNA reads TGCGCCAGCAGTGAAAAGACCACAGATACGCAGTATTTT.

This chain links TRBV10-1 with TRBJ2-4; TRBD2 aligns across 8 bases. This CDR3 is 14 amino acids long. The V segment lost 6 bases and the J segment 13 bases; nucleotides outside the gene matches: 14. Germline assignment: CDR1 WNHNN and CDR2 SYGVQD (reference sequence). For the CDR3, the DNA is TGCGCCAGCAGGGGACTAGAAGCCAAAAACACGCAGTACTTC. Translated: CASRGLEAKNTQYF.

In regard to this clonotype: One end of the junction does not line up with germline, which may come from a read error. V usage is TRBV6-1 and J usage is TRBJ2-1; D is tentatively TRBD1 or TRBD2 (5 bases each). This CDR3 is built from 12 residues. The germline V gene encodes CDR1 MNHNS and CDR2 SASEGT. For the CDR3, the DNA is TGTGCCAGCACCACGACAGTCGGGGAGCTGTTTTTC. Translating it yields CASTTTVGELFF.

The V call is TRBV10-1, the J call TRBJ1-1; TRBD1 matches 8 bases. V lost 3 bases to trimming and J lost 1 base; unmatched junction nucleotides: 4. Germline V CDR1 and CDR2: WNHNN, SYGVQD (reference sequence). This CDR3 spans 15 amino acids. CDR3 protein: CASSDPGTGNTEAFF. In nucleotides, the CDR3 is TGCGCCAGCAGTGACCCCGGGACAGGGAACACTGAAGCTTTCTTT.

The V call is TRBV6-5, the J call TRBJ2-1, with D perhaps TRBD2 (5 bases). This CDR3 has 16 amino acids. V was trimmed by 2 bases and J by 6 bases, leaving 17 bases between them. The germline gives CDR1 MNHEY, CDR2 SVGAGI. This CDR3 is CASSYGSLVSGNEQFF. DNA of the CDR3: TGTGCCAGCAGTTACGGTTCACTAGTATCGGGCAATGAGCAGTTCTTC.

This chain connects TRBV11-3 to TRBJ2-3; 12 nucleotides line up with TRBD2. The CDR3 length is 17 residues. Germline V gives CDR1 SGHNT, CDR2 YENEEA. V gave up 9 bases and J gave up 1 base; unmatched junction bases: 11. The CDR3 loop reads CASGGLAGSRGTDTQYF. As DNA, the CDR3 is TGTGCCAGTGGAGGACTAGCGGGGTCTAGGGGCACAGATACGCAGTATTTT.

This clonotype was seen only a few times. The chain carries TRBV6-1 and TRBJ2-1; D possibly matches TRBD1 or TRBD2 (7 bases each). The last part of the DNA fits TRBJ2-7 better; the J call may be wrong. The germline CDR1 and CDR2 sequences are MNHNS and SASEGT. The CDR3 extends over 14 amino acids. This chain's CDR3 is CAGSGGRGTETQYF. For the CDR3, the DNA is TGTGCGGGGAGTGGGGGGCGGGGGACAGAGACGCAGTACTTC.

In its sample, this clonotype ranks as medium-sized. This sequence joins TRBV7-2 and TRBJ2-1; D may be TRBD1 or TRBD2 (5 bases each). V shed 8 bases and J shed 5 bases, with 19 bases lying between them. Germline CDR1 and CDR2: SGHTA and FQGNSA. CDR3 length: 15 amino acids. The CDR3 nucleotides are TGTGCCAGCGGCCTGCCGGGGCTAGCCAACAATGAGCAGTTCTTC. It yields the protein CASGLPGLANNEQFF.

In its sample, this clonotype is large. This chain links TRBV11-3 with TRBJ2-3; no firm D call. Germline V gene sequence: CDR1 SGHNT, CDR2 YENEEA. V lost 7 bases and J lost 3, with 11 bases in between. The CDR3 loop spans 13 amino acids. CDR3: CASTGPGTDTQYF. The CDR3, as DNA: TGTGCCAGCACCGGACCGGGTACAGATACGCAGTATTTT.

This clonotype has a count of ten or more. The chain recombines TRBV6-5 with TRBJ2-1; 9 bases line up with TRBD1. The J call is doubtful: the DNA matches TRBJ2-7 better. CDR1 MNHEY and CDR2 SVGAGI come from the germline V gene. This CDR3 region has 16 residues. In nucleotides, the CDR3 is TGTGCCAGCAGTTCGGACAGGGGTCCTTTATCCTACGAGCAGTACTTC. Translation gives CASSSDRGPLSYEQYF.

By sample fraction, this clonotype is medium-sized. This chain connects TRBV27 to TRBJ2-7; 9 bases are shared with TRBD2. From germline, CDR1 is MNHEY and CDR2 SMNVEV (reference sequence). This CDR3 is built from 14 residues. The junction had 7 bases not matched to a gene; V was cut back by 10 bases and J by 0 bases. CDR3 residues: CAKRREGSSYEQYF. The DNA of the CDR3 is TGTGCCAAACGGCGGGAGGGGAGCTCCTACGAGCAGTACTTC.

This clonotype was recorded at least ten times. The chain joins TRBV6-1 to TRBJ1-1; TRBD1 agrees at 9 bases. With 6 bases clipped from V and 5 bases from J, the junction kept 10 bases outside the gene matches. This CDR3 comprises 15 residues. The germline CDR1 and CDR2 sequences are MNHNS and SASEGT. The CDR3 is CASRTYRGRGTEAFF. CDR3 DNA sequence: TGTGCCAGCAGGACATACAGGGGGCGCGGGACTGAAGCTTTCTTT.

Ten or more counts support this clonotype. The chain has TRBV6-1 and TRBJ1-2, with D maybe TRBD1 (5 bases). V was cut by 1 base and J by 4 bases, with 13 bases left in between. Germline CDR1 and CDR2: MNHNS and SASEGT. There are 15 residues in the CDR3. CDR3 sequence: CASSEVGGIGYGYTF. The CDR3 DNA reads TGTGCCAGCAGTGAAGTTGGGGGTATCGGCTATGGCTACACCTTC.

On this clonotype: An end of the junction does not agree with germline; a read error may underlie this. As DNA, the CDR3 is TGCGCCAGGAGTGAAGGACGGGGTGGACACGATACGCAGTATTTT. It yields the protein CARSEGRGGHDTQYF. The chain carries TRBV10-1 and TRBJ2-3, with D perhaps given as TRBD1 or TRBD2 (5 bases each). The CDR3 length is 15 residues. Germline lookup yields CDR1 WNHNN and CDR2 SYGVQD (reference sequence).

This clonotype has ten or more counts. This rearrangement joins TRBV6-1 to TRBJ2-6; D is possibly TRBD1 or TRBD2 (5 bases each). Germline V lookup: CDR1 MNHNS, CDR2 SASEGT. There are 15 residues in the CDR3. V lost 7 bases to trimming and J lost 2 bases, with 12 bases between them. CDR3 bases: TGTGCCAGCACCTCTCGGGGCGCTGGGGCCAACGTCCTGACTTTC. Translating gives CASTSRGAGANVLTF.

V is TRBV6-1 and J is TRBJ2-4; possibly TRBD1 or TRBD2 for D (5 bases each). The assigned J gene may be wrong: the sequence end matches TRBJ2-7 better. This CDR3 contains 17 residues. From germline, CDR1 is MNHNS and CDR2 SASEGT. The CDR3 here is CASSPNGAANNIYEQYF. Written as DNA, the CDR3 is TGTGCCAGCAGTCCAAACGGGGCCGCAAACAATATCTACGAGCAGTACTTC.

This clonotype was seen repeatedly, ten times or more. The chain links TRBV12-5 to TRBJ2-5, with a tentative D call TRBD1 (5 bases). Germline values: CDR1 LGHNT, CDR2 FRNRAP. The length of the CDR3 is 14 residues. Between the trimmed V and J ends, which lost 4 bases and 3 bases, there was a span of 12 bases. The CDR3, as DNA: TGTGCTAGTGGTTCCGACAGTGACAAAGAGACCCAGTACTTC. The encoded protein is CASGSDSDKETQYF.